This TCR beta chain was recorded in a study of blood T cell repertoires in COVID-19. Sequencing used immunoSEQ multiplex PCR; TCRdb keeps in-frame clones, though not all of them. The table has 65,000 to 95,000 clones, 60% to 85% seen once; the top ten hold 15% to 20%. Sequencing input: peripheral blood. The clonotype was recovered from a human donor in a cohort sampled during active COVID-19.

The chain's CDR3 is CATSPRDRSGGYTF. DNA of the CDR3: TGTGCCACCAGTCCCCGAGACAGGTCGGGTGGCTACACCTTC. The rearrangement links TRBV24-1 to TRBJ1-2; TRBD1 might be the D (6 bases). CDR1 and CDR2 (germline): KGHDR, SFDVKD. CDR3 size: 14 residues. V lost 6 bases and J 7 bases, leaving 17 bases between the germline ends.